Listed here are 7 T cell receptor beta chains from one sample, sequenced in a study of OX40 agonist ivuxolimab in advanced cancers. Clones were read by immunoSEQ multiplex PCR, and TCRdb kept only the in-frame ones, dropping some. In the table there are 53,000 or so clones, nearly 80% of which are singletons. The sequenced sample was CD4+ or CD8+ T cells sorted from blood, obtained in a trial of the OX40 agonist ivuxolimab. The receptors originated from an adult with an advanced solid tumor such as melanoma, head and neck, liver or kidney cancer.

The chain recombines TRBV18 with TRBJ1-2, with TRBD1 matching over 8 bases. Per germline, CDR1 KGHSH and CDR2 LQKENI. This CDR3 spans 15 amino acids. The junction had 9 bases not matched to a gene; V was cut back by 3 bases and J by 6 bases. The CDR3: CASSPGQVKFDGYTF. In DNA, the CDR3 is TGTGCCAGCTCACCGGGACAGGTGAAGTTCGATGGCTACACCTTC.

This chain connects TRBV5-6 to TRBJ1-4; 8 nucleotides agree with TRBD1. The CDR3 extends over 15 amino acids. The germline V gene has CDR1 SGHDT and CDR2 YYEEEE. V shed 3 bases, J shed 6 bases, and the junction held 7 bases outside the gene matches. CDR3 DNA sequence: TGTGCCAGCAGCTCCCAGGGGGCGCCGGATGAAAAACTGTTTTTT. This encodes CASSSQGAPDEKLFF.

The chain has TRBV5-6 and TRBJ1-2; 7 nucleotides line up with TRBD1. Germline CDR1 reads SGHDT; CDR2 reads YYEEEE. V gave up 4 bases and J gave up 8 bases; unmatched junction bases: 11. The CDR3 extends over 14 amino acids. CDR3 sequence reads: CASSRTGLGEGYTF. CDR3 coding DNA: TGTGCCAGCAGCCGGACAGGTTTGGGAGAAGGCTACACCTTC.

This clone was picked up a small number of times. The CDR3 sequence is CASRRQGAGNSPLHF. In nucleotides, the CDR3 is TGTGCCAGCAGAAGACAGGGGGCAGGTAATTCACCCCTCCACTTT. The chain combines TRBV27 with TRBJ1-6, with TRBD1 matching over 10 bases. The V segment lost 6 bases and the J segment 6 bases; nucleotides outside the gene matches: 5. This CDR3 is built from 15 residues. CDR1 and CDR2 (germline): MNHEY, SMNVEV (reference sequence).

This chain uses TRBV2 with TRBJ2-7; D is possibly TRBD2 (6 bases). CDR1 is SNHLY and CDR2 is FYNNEI in the germline V gene. Trimming removed 1 base at V and 5 bases at J, with 21 bases between. This CDR3 is built from 17 residues. CDR3 amino acids: CASSEDWPGLASNEQYF. CDR3 nucleotide sequence: TGTGCCAGCAGTGAAGATTGGCCAGGGCTAGCGTCCAACGAGCAGTACTTC.

The rearrangement joins TRBV30 to TRBJ1-1; a weak D match, TRBD1 (6 bases). CDR1 GTSNPN and CDR2 SVGIG come from the germline V gene (reference sequence). Trimming shortened V by 3 bases and J by 4 bases, and 9 bases separated the two germline ends. The CDR3 spans 12 residues. The CDR3 spells CAWRQGITEAFF. CDR3 in DNA: TGTGCCTGGAGGCAGGGGATCACTGAAGCTTTCTTT.

This clone has only a few counts. The chain employs TRBV30 and TRBJ2-7; maybe TRBD1 (5 bases). The V and J ends lost 4 bases and 7 bases respectively, with 20 bases between them. Germline V gene lookup returns CDR1 GTSNPN and CDR2 SVGIG (reference sequence). The CDR3 covers 14 residues. CDR3 nucleotides: TGTGCCTGGACCCTCCAAAGGGGTTCTACGGAGCAGTACTTC. Its translation: CAWTLQRGSTEQYF.